These 19 T cell receptor beta chains were sequenced from one sample in a study of OX40 agonist ivuxolimab in advanced cancers. Using immunoSEQ multiplex PCR, the repertoire was profiled, and TCRdb retains in-frame clones only, with some absent. The sample consists of around 75,000 clones, about four fifths of them appearing once. Specimen: CD4+ or CD8+ T cells sorted from blood, collected in a trial of the OX40 agonist ivuxolimab. These receptors came from an adult with an advanced solid tumor such as melanoma, head and neck, liver or kidney cancer.

J is TRBJ2-3 and V is TRBV2; 10 bases align to TRBD2. This CDR3 region has 19 residues. Germline CDR1 reads SNHLY; CDR2 reads FYNNEI. Trimming removed 0 bases from V and 0 bases from J; junction bases left unmatched: 9. The CDR3 DNA reads TGTGCCAGCAGTGAAGCTGAGCTAGCGGGGGCCATGAGCACAGATACGCAGTATTTT. Protein: CASSEAELAGAMSTDTQYF.

Of note for this clone: Distinct nucleotide sequences in the sample also encode this CDR3. V gene TRBV11-2 combines with J gene TRBJ2-5, with no clear D. The CDR3 has 14 residues. Trimming pared 4 bases from V and 4 bases from J, leaving 13 bases between. CDR1 SGHAT and CDR2 FQNNGV come from the germline V gene. CDR3 sequence (DNA): TGTGCCAGCAGCTCTTGGGGATCTGGAGAGACCCAGTACTTC. Translation: CASSSWGSGETQYF.

The rearrangement uses TRBV28 and TRBJ1-1; weak D call: TRBD1 (5 bases). Germline V CDR1 and CDR2: MDHEN, SYDVKM. The CDR3 contains 14 residues. V lost 8 bases and J lost 4, with 17 bases in between. The CDR3 nucleotides are TGTGCCAGCTCCCTGGGGACCGCGACCACTGAAGCTTTCTTT. Its protein is CASSLGTATTEAFF.

J is TRBJ2-2 and V is TRBV2, with no clear D. The V gene lost 7 bases and the J gene lost 2 bases, with 2 bases spanning the gap. Germline V CDR1 and CDR2: SNHLY, FYNNEI. The length of the CDR3 is 11 residues. The chain's CDR3 is CASTNTGELFF. CDR3 sequence (DNA): TGTGCCAGCACCAACACCGGGGAGCTGTTTTTT. Full variable domain (rest looked up from reference TRBV2 and TRBJ2-2): EPEVTQTPSHQVTQMGQEVILRCVPISNHLYFYWYRQILGQKVEFLVSFYNNEISEKSEIFDDQFSVERPDGSNFTLKIRSTKLEDSAMYFCASTNTGELFFGEGSRLTVL.

The chain employs TRBV2 and TRBJ1-1; D perhaps matches TRBD1 (5 bases). Trimming took off 7 bases at V and 1 base at J, with 10 bases between the two ends. Germline values: CDR1 SNHLY, CDR2 FYNNEI. The CDR3 has 13 amino acids. The CDR3 protein is CASTMDTNTEAFF. DNA for the CDR3: TGTGCCAGCACTATGGACACGAACACTGAAGCTTTCTTT.

The chain has TRBV19 and TRBJ2-7; possible D gene TRBD2, 5 bases. This CDR3 comprises 13 residues. The V gene's germline CDR1 is LNHDA and CDR2 SQIVND (reference sequence). The V gene lost 7 bases and the J gene lost 3 bases, with 13 bases spanning the gap. For the CDR3, the DNA is TGTGCCAGTAAGGAGGTGTTCGGCTACGAGCAGTACTTC. It translates to CASKEVFGYEQYF. The full variable domain, completed using reference TRBV19 and TRBJ2-7, is DGGITQSPKYLFRKEGQNVTLSCEQNLNHDAMYWYRQDPGQGLRLIYYSQIVNDFQKGDIAEGYSVSREKKESFPLTVTSAQKNPTAFYLCASKEVFGYEQYFGPGTRLTVT.

The chain links TRBV11-3 to TRBJ2-3; maybe TRBD2 (6 bases). CDR1 SGHNT and CDR2 YENEEA come from the germline V gene. The CDR3 has 15 amino acids. V shed 5 bases and J shed 0 bases, with 12 bases lying between them. CDR3 protein: CASSIRDLSTDTQYF. The CDR3 DNA reads TGTGCCAGCAGCATACGGGACTTAAGCACAGATACGCAGTATTTT.

The chain joins TRBV30 to TRBJ1-3, with 8 positions matching TRBD1. Looked up from germline, CDR1 is GTSNPN and CDR2 is SVGIG (reference sequence). V shed 3 bases, J shed 7 bases, and the junction held 8 bases outside the gene matches. This CDR3 has 14 residues. In DNA, the CDR3 is TGTGCCTGGAGACCCGGGACAGGACTGAACACCATATATTTT. This encodes CAWRPGTGLNTIYF.

This clone was seen a few times. The chain joins TRBV5-5 to TRBJ1-5, with unresolved D. The germline V gene has CDR1 SGHKS and CDR2 YYEKEE (reference sequence). V lost 0 bases and J lost 2, with 9 bases in between. The CDR3 loop spans 15 amino acids. The CDR3 loop reads CASSLVSQGNQPQHF. The CDR3 DNA sequence: TGTGCCAGCAGCTTGGTAAGCCAGGGCAATCAGCCCCAGCATTTT.

This chain joins TRBV4-2 and TRBJ1-2; D is unclear. The CDR3 is 13 amino acids. Germline-derived CDR1 and CDR2 are LGHNA and YNFKEQ. Trimming pared 4 bases from V and 8 bases from J, leaving 14 bases between. This CDR3 reads CASSRPGSDGYTF. CDR3 nucleotides: TGTGCCAGCAGCCGCCCAGGTTCGGACGGCTACACCTTC.

This sequence joins TRBV11-3 and TRBJ2-1; the D is unclear. V was pared by 3 bases and J by 3 bases, with 15 bases between. The CDR3 extends over 16 amino acids. Looked up from germline, CDR1 is SGHNT and CDR2 is YENEEA. DNA for the CDR3: TGTGCCAGCAGCTTCGAAGGTACAGTGCGCTACAATGAGCAGTTCTTC. Amino acids: CASSFEGTVRYNEQFF. The variable domain in full, with the rest retrieved from reference TRBV11-3 and TRBJ2-1, is EAGVVQSPRYKIIEKKQPVAFWCNPISGHNTLYWYLQNLGQGPELLIRYENEEAVDDSQLPKDRFSAERLKGVDSTLKIQPAELGDSAVYLCASSFEGTVRYNEQFFGPGTRLTVL.

In DNA, the CDR3 is TGTGCCTGGAGCGGCAATCTGTTCGGCGAGCAGTACTTC. Residues: CAWSGNLFGEQYF. This sequence joins TRBV30 and TRBJ2-7, with D unresolved. Per the germline V gene, CDR1 is GTSNPN and CDR2 is SVGIG (reference sequence). Trimming removed 3 bases from V and 6 bases from J, with 15 bases in between. The CDR3 has 13 residues.

The gene calls are TRBV19 and TRBJ2-7, with D possibly TRBD2 on 5 matching bases. The V end lost 5 bases, the J end lost 4 bases, and 15 bases lay between the germline ends. Germline CDR1 LNHDA, CDR2 SQIVND (reference sequence). The CDR3 sequence is 14 residues long. As DNA, the CDR3 is TGTGCCAGTAGTCCTCTCGGGAATTCTTACGAGCAGTACTTC. Its protein is CASSPLGNSYEQYF.

V usage is TRBV19 and J usage is TRBJ1-1, with 8 positions matching TRBD1. The CDR3 is made up of 16 amino acids. V shed 4 bases and J 0 bases; nucleotides not matched to a gene: 7. Germline V gene data show CDR1 as LNHDA and CDR2 as SQIVND (reference sequence). The CDR3 DNA follows: TGTGCCAGTAGTAGGGACAGGCGGGTTATGAACACTGAAGCTTTCTTT. Translation gives CASSRDRRVMNTEAFF.

The V and J genes are TRBV9 and TRBJ2-3; TRBD2 matches at 14 bases. The CDR3 runs to 17 residues. The trim removed 2 bases at V and 2 bases at J, leaving 4 bases unmatched. CDR1 is SGDLS and CDR2 is YYNGEE in the germline V gene. The CDR3 nucleotides read TGTGCCAGCAGCGTGGAGGGACTAGCGGGGGCCACAGATACGCAGTATTTT. This gives the protein CASSVEGLAGATDTQYF.

V is TRBV5-6 and J is TRBJ2-7; D ambiguous. The CDR3 totals 14 residues. V was clipped by 0 bases and J by 0 bases, with 7 bases between them. Germline CDR1 and CDR2: SGHDT and YYEEEE. Written as DNA, the CDR3 is TGTGCCAGCAGCTTGGATGGCGGCTCCTACGAGCAGTACTTC. Translating it yields CASSLDGGSYEQYF.

The chain joins TRBV27 to TRBJ1-1; D possibly corresponds to TRBD1 (6 bases). Per germline, CDR1 MNHEY and CDR2 SMNVEV (reference sequence). V was trimmed by 3 bases and J by 7 bases, leaving 12 bases between them. CDR3 length equals 13 residues. This chain's CDR3 is CASSFRQAGEAFF. The CDR3 DNA reads TGTGCCAGCAGTTTCCGACAGGCCGGTGAAGCTTTCTTT.

The chain couples TRBV4-1 to TRBJ1-2; 8 bases match TRBD1. Per germline, CDR1 MGHRA and CDR2 YSYEKL. The V gene end was trimmed by 3 bases and the J gene end by 6 bases; junction bases not matched to a gene: 6. The CDR3 extends over 14 amino acids. The CDR3 DNA reads TGCGCCAGCAGCCAGGGTGACAGGGGACATGGCTACACCTTC. This codes for CASSQGDRGHGYTF.

The rearrangement joins TRBV4-1 to TRBJ2-1; the D gene is possibly TRBD1 (6 bases). The V and J ends lost 2 bases and 5 bases respectively, with 10 bases between them. Looked up from germline, CDR1 is MGHRA and CDR2 is YSYEKL. CDR3 length: 14 residues. The CDR3 reads CASSQRTADNEQFF. The CDR3 DNA reads TGCGCCAGCAGCCAAAGGACAGCCGACAATGAGCAGTTCTTC.